This passage covers 26 T cell receptor beta chains from one sample sequenced in a study of spatial heterogeneity in lung cancer. Study conclusions and caveats: Tracking of tumor mutation counts was seen in expanded intratumoral alpha and beta TCR counts.

One entry per CDR3 protein, called by TCRdb with MiXCR from the 5' RACE reads. The repertoire holds roughly 5,300 distinct CDR3 sequences, with roughly 8% as singletons. Time point denoted: sample taken at primary tumor resection. The antigens of these receptors remain unknown. Sequences were derived from lung tumor tissue, sampled at surgery. These receptors were obtained from a female donor with early-stage non-small cell lung cancer.

This clonotype was observed a handful of times. The chain is built from TRBV3-1 and TRBJ2-6, with D maybe TRBD1 (5 bases). The CDR3 extends over 18 amino acids. V was clipped by 4 bases and J by 0 bases, with 16 bases between them. Germline V CDR1 and CDR2: LGHDT, YNNKEL (reference sequence). The chain's CDR3 is CASSPRRQPRSGANVLTF. The CDR3, as DNA: TGTGCCAGCAGCCCCCGGAGACAGCCCCGCTCTGGGGCCAACGTCCTGACTTTC.

There are many counts of this clonotype. V usage is TRBV10-1 and J usage is TRBJ2-5; D perhaps matches TRBD2 (5 bases). This CDR3 is 13 amino acids long. V lost 2 bases and J lost 2, with 6 bases in between. Germline assignment: CDR1 WNHNN and CDR2 SYGVQD (reference sequence). The CDR3 loop is CASSEGLQETQYF. CDR3 nucleotides: TGCGCCAGCAGTGAGGGACTGCAAGAGACCCAGTACTTC.

By share, this clonotype counts as medium-sized. This chain joins TRBV7-6 and TRBJ2-1, with D perhaps matching TRBD1 (6 bases). Germline CDR1 SGHVS, CDR2 FNYEAQ. The V and J ends lost 5 bases and 7 bases respectively, with 18 bases between them. CDR3 length equals 15 residues. The CDR3 DNA is TGTGCCAGCAGCCCGACCAACAGGGCCGGGAATGAGCAGTTCTTC. Translated, it gives CASSPTNRAGNEQFF.

This chain connects TRBV7-2 to TRBJ2-4; D gene unclear. The CDR3 has 14 residues. Per the germline V gene, CDR1 is SGHTA and CDR2 is FQGNSA. Trimming left V 3 bases short and J 0 bases short, with 6 bases between. CDR3 nucleotide sequence: TGTACCAGCAGCTTGCGGTTAGCCAAAAACATTCAGTACTTC. It yields the protein CTSSLRLAKNIQYF.

At least ten counts were recorded for this clonotype. The J gene is TRBJ2-3, the V gene TRBV10-1; D unclear. Germline loops: CDR1 WNHNN, CDR2 SYGVQD (reference sequence). The V gene lost 0 bases and the J gene lost 6 bases, with 4 bases spanning the gap. The CDR3 length is 12 residues. The CDR3 loop reads CASSESGDTQYF. In nucleotides, the CDR3 is TGCGCCAGCAGTGAGTCGGGGGATACGCAGTATTTT.

This clonotype counts as medium-sized (0.01 to 0.1%). DNA of the CDR3: TGTGCCAGCAGCTTAGGAGCGGCCACAGATACGCAGTATTTT. Translating it yields CASSLGAATDTQYF. The chain combines TRBV7-7 with TRBJ2-3, with a tentative D call TRBD2 (5 bases). Trimming took 1 base from V and 2 from J, leaving 7 bases between them. The germline gives CDR1 SSHAT, CDR2 FNYEAQ (reference sequence). The CDR3 covers 14 residues. The complete variable domain, with remaining parts taken from reference TRBV7-7 and TRBJ2-3, reads GAGVSQSPRYKVTKRGQDVTLRCDPISSHATLYWYQQALGQGPEFLTYFNYEAQPDKSGLPSDRFSAERPEGSISTLTIQRTEQRDSAMYRCASSLGAATDTQYFGPGTRLTVL.

This clonotype appeared many times. This rearrangement joins TRBV2 to TRBJ2-4; D perhaps matches TRBD2 (6 bases). This CDR3 spans 11 amino acids. CDR1 is SNHLY and CDR2 is FYNNEI in the germline V gene. The V gene lost 5 bases and the J gene lost 9 bases, with 8 bases spanning the gap. The chain's CDR3 is CASSSGSIQYF. DNA for the CDR3: TGTGCCAGCAGTTCCGGGAGCATTCAGTACTTC.

This clonotype was picked up many times. This chain uses TRBV7-3 with TRBJ2-2; no clear D. This CDR3 has 18 amino acids. V shed 1 base and J shed 0 bases, with 15 bases lying between them. CDR1 is SGHTA and CDR2 is FQGTGA in the germline V gene. The CDR3 loop reads CASSLRVGPGANTGELFF. DNA for the CDR3: TGTGCCAGCAGCTTAAGGGTAGGACCAGGCGCGAACACCGGGGAGCTGTTTTTT.

This clonotype is medium-sized. J is TRBJ2-2 and V is TRBV5-1; TRBD2 matches at 7 bases. CDR1 SGHRS and CDR2 YFSETQ come from the germline V gene. This CDR3 region has 16 residues. V shed 0 bases, J shed 2 bases, and the junction held 4 bases outside the gene matches. Here the CDR3 DNA reads TGCGCCAGCAGCTTGGAAAGCGGGGTCAACACCGGGGAGCTGTTTTTT. This translates into CASSLESGVNTGELFF.

This clonotype is classed as medium-sized. The chain combines TRBV23-1 with TRBJ2-3; 10 nucleotides align to TRBD1. TRBV23-1 has ORF status, its function being uncertain. With 2 bases clipped from V and 4 bases from J, the junction kept 3 bases outside the gene matches. This CDR3 contains 15 residues. The CDR3 loop reads CASSQDRGPPDTQYF. In DNA, the CDR3 is TGCGCCAGCAGTCAAGACAGGGGGCCCCCAGATACGCAGTATTTT.

This clonotype appeared a single time. DNA of the CDR3: TGTGCCAGCAGCGGCGGAACCCTCGCAACTAATGAAAAACTGTTTTTT. This codes for CASSGGTLATNEKLFF. The rearrangement joins TRBV9 to TRBJ1-4; D unresolved. Germline values: CDR1 SGDLS, CDR2 YYNGEE. The CDR3 length is 16 residues. V dropped 3 bases and J dropped 0 bases, with 12 bases sitting between them.

This clonotype is deemed medium-sized. This chain joins TRBV25-1 and TRBJ2-2; 9 nucleotides line up with TRBD1. The CDR3 is made up of 14 amino acids. Per the germline V gene, CDR1 is MGHDK and CDR2 is SYGVNS. V trimming: 7 bases; J trimming: 5 bases; junction bases outside the gene matches: 5. CDR3 amino acids: CASIRQGGTGELFF. The DNA for the CDR3 is TGTGCCAGCATACGACAGGGGGGAACCGGGGAGCTGTTTTTT. The full variable domain, rest sourced from reference TRBV25-1 and TRBJ2-2, is EADIYQTPRYLVIGTGKKITLECSQTMGHDKMYWYQQDPGMELHLIHYSYGVNSTEKGDLSSESTVSRIRTEHFPLTLESARPSHTSQYLCASIRQGGTGELFFGEGSRLTVL.

In its sample, this clonotype is medium-sized. The rearrangement uses TRBV6-2 or TRBV6-3 and TRBJ2-5; D gene ambiguous. Trimming pared 2 bases from V and 4 bases from J, leaving 14 bases between. Germline V lookup: CDR1 MNHEY, CDR2 SVGEGT. The CDR3 runs 15 residues. CDR3 residues: CASSYVLQMRETQYF. The CDR3 DNA is TGTGCCAGCAGTTACGTCCTGCAGATGCGAGAGACCCAGTACTTC.

By share, this clonotype ranks as medium-sized. The rearrangement uses TRBV28 and TRBJ2-7; no reliable D call. CDR3 length: 13 residues. V gave up 5 bases and J gave up 3 bases, with 11 bases separating them. Per germline, CDR1 MDHEN and CDR2 SYDVKM. The CDR3, as DNA: TGTGCCAGCAGTCTAGAGGACGGCTACGAGCAGTACGTC. Its protein is CASSLEDGYEQYV.

This rearrangement joins TRBV27 to TRBJ1-2; 8 bases line up with TRBD1. Germline V gene data show CDR1 as MNHEY and CDR2 as SMNVEV (reference sequence). After removal of 6 bases from V and 10 bases from J, the junction contained 10 bases not matched to a gene. CDR3 size: 13 residues. This chain's CDR3 is CASRQGGSSVYTF. CDR3 DNA sequence: TGTGCCAGCAGACAGGGGGGATCTAGCGTCTACACCTTC.

This clonotype was observed many times. J is TRBJ2-1 and V is TRBV5-4; 11 bases align to TRBD2. Trimming took 3 bases from V and 5 from J; bases not matched to a gene: 4. CDR3 length: 15 amino acids. In germline, CDR1 is SGHNT, CDR2 YYREEE (reference sequence). CDR3 protein: CASSSSGRLNNEQFF. CDR3 DNA sequence: TGTGCCAGCAGCTCTAGCGGGAGGCTAAACAATGAGCAGTTCTTC.

This clonotype was recorded at least ten times. The rearrangement joins TRBV29-1 to TRBJ2-3; D perhaps matches TRBD2 (6 bases). The CDR3 is 13 residues long. Germline CDR1 is SQVTM and CDR2 is ANQGSEA. Trimming cost V 4 bases and J 0 bases, with 8 bases left between them. The CDR3 DNA reads TGCAGCGTTGGGAGGGGAAGCACAGATACGCAGTATTTT. Translation: CSVGRGSTDTQYF.

This clonotype has at least ten counts. The chain joins TRBV6-2 or TRBV6-3 to TRBJ1-5, with 8 bases matching TRBD1. CDR1 and CDR2 (germline): MNHEY, SVGEGT. The ends lost 2 bases at V and 6 bases at J; junction bases unmatched: 9. This CDR3 has 16 amino acids. In DNA, the CDR3 is TGTGCCAGCAGTTACCCCAGGGGGCTCGATGGTCAGCCCCAGCATTTT. Its translation: CASSYPRGLDGQPQHF.

This clonotype ranks as medium-sized. CDR3 sequence (DNA): TGCGCCAGCAGCTTGGGGGAGTATGAGCAGTTCTTC. Translation gives CASSLGEYEQFF. The V gene is TRBV5-1, the J gene TRBJ2-1; TRBD2 might be the D (5 bases). The V and J ends lost 0 bases and 8 bases respectively, with 6 bases between them. Germline V lookup: CDR1 SGHRS, CDR2 YFSETQ. The CDR3 totals 12 residues.

This clonotype was counted ten times or more. The chain couples TRBV7-2 to TRBJ2-1; 11 bases line up with TRBD2. V gave up 2 bases and J gave up 7 bases; unmatched junction bases: 10. CDR1 and CDR2 from the germline V gene are SGHTA and FQGNSA. CDR3 length equals 17 residues. CDR3 region: CASSLLSGRAFENEQFF. The CDR3 region has the DNA TGTGCCAGCAGCTTACTTAGCGGGAGGGCCTTTGAGAATGAGCAGTTCTTC.

In its sample, this clonotype was seen many times. The rearrangement uses TRBV4-1 and TRBJ1-4; a possible D gene is TRBD1 (5 bases). Germline CDR1 MGHRA, CDR2 YSYEKL. The CDR3 is made up of 14 amino acids. V was shortened by 1 base and J by 7 bases, with 10 bases between the two germline ends. As DNA, the CDR3 is TGCGCCAGCAGCCAAGGGAGGCAGGGTGAAAAACTGTTTTTT. It specifies CASSQGRQGEKLFF.

This clonotype is medium-sized within its sample. This sequence joins TRBV12-3 or TRBV12-4 and TRBJ1-2; D remains ambiguous. The V gene lost 1 base and the J gene lost 5 bases, with 2 bases spanning the gap. This CDR3 contains 11 residues. The CDR3 protein is CASSLGYGYTF. Written as DNA, the CDR3 is TGTGCCAGCAGTTTAGGGTATGGCTACACCTTC.

This clonotype was recorded a few times. This chain links TRBV7-3 with TRBJ2-2; possible D gene TRBD2, 6 bases. CDR1 and CDR2 from the germline V gene are SGHTA and FQGTGA. The CDR3 runs to 14 residues. V dropped 5 bases and J dropped 4 bases, with 11 bases sitting between them. The CDR3 DNA follows: TGTGCCAGCAGCCCGGGGAGGACCACCGGGGAGCTGTTTTTT. This sequence encodes CASSPGRTTGELFF.

In this sample, this clonotype turned up many times. The chain has TRBV4-1 and TRBJ2-3; D not resolved. V was shortened by 4 bases and J by 2 bases, with 7 bases between the two germline ends. This CDR3 region has 13 residues. The germline V gene has CDR1 MGHRA and CDR2 YSYEKL. The chain's CDR3 is CASSLGPTDTQYF. CDR3 DNA: TGCGCCAGCAGCCTCGGGCCCACAGATACGCAGTATTTT.

This clonotype was observed at least ten times. The genes are TRBV5-1 and TRBJ2-3, with 14 bases matching TRBD2. V dropped 7 bases and J dropped 1; count of bases not matched to a gene: 5. Looked up from germline, CDR1 is SGHRS and CDR2 is YFSETQ. This CDR3 is built from 16 residues. CDR3 sequence reads: CASSTSGRARTDTQYF. CDR3 nucleotides: TGCGCCAGCTCGACTAGCGGGAGGGCCCGCACAGATACGCAGTATTTT.

This clonotype rates as hyperexpanded (1% or more). The gene calls are TRBV11-2 and TRBJ2-1; tentatively, D is TRBD1 or TRBD2 (5 bases each). Trimming removed 3 bases from V and 5 bases from J, with 20 bases in between. The CDR3 consists of 17 residues. Germline CDR1 SGHAT, CDR2 FQNNGV. The CDR3: CASSFYGTDILHNEQFF. CDR3 DNA sequence: TGTGCCAGCAGCTTTTATGGGACCGATATCCTACACAATGAGCAGTTCTTC.